This T cell receptor (beta chain) was profiled in a study of beta chain features in type 1 diabetes. For the study at large: No age, gender or cell yield differences were seen between patients and healthy donors.

This clone was seen more than once but under ten times. The CDR3 length is 13 residues. The ends were cut back, 1 base at V and 6 bases at J, with 10 bases in the middle. CDR1 and CDR2 (germline): SEHNR, FQNEAQ (reference sequence). The whole isolated RNA underwent reverse transcription, so sequencing captured expressed TCRB transcripts. Produced via immunoSEQ multiplex PCR; TCRdb's table is partial and in-frame only. Among about 330,000 clones, approximately 9.9% were seen once, and the ten largest hold about 0.015%. J is TRBJ2-7 and V is TRBV7-9; TRBD2 might be the D (5 bases). The TCR originated in a woman in her 30s in good health. Specimen: naive CD4+ T cells from blood. CDR3 nucleotides: TGTGCCAGCAGCTTAGACGGGATTCGCGAGCAGTACTTC. It is translated as CASSLDGIREQYF.